This T cell receptor beta chain was identified in a study of T cell changes during pregnancy in multiple sclerosis. Only in-frame clones appear in the TCRdb table, and some are missing; sequencing was by immunoSEQ multiplex PCR. Found here are about 75,000 clones, roughly 90% of them singletons; the top ten hold over 0.7%. Per the germline V gene, CDR1 is MGHRA and CDR2 is YSYEKL. The CDR3 consists of 15 residues. V dropped 3 bases and J dropped 2 bases, with 14 bases sitting between them. This sample comprised peripheral blood, obtained in the first trimester of pregnancy. The sequence was obtained from a female donor in good health, enrolled as a control in a pregnancy study. This chain joins TRBV4-1 and TRBJ2-7; D is possibly TRBD1 (7 bases). For the CDR3, the DNA is TGCGCCAGCAGCCAGGCGGGACAGCCGACCTACGAGCAGTACTTC. Its translation: CASSQAGQPTYEQYF.